This TCR beta chain emerged from a study of radiation and T cells in renal cell carcinoma. Time point specified: blood 4 weeks post-SBRT, at nephrectomy. Treatment here: 15 Gy SBRT to primary tumor, nephrectomy 4 weeks later. Clones were sequenced by immunoSEQ multiplex PCR, and TCRdb holds only the in-frame ones, with some missing. Of fewer than 200,000 clones in the sample, roughly 90% were seen once. Regarding this clone: Other DNA sequences of this sample code for an identical CDR3.

Germline-derived CDR1 and CDR2 are LNHDA and SQIVND (reference sequence). With 5 bases clipped from V and 2 bases from J, the junction kept 3 bases outside the gene matches. This CDR3 is 13 amino acids long. The sequencing here drew on blood, taken from a patient whose treatment included radiotherapy and nephrectomy. V is TRBV19 and J is TRBJ2-7; 7 bases are a match to TRBD1. The sequence was collected from a woman in her 50s with renal cell carcinoma. The CDR3 spells CASSGQEAYEQYF. Written as DNA, the CDR3 is TGTGCCAGTAGTGGACAGGAGGCCTACGAGCAGTACTTC. Combining the CDR3 with reference TRBV19 and TRBJ2-7 gives the whole variable domain DGGITQSPKYLFRKEGQNVTLSCEQNLNHDAMYWYRQDPGQGLRLIYYSQIVNDFQKGDIAEGYSVSREKKESFPLTVTSAQKNPTAFYLCASSGQEAYEQYFGPGTRLTVT.